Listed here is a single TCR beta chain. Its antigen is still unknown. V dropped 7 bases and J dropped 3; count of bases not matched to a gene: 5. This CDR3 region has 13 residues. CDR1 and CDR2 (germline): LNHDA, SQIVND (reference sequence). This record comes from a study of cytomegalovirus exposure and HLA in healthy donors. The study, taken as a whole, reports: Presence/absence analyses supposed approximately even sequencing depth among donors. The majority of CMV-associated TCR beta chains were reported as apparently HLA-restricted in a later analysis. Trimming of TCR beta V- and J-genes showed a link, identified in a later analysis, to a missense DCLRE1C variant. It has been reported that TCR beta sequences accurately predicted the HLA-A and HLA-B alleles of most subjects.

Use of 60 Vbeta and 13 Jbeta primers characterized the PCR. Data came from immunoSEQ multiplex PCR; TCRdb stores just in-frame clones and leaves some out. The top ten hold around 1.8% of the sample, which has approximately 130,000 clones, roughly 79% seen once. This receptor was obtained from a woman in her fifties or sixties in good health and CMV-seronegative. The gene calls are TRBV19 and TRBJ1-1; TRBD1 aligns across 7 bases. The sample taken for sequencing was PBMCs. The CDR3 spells CASNEGAYTEAFF. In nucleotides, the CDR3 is TGTGCCAGTAACGAGGGGGCCTACACTGAAGCTTTCTTT.